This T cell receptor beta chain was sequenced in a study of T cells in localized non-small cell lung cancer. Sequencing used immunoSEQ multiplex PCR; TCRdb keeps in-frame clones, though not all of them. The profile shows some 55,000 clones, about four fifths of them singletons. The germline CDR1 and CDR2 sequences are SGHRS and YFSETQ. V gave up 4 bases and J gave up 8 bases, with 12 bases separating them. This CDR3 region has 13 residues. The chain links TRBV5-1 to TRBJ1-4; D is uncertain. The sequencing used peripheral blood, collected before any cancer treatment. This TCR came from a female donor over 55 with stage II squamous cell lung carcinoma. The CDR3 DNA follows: TGCGCCAGCAGCCCGGAGGGTCCCGAAAAACTGTTTTTT. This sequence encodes CASSPEGPEKLFF.